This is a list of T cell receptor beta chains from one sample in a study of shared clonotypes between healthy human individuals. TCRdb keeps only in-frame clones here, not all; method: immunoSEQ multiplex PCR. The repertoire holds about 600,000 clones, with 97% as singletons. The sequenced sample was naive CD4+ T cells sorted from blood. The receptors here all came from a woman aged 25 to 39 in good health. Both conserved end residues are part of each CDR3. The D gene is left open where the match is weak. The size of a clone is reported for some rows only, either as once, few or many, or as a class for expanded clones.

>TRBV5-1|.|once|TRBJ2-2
CASSLTAPGNTGELFF
TGCGCCAGCAGCTTGACCGCGCCAGGAAACACCGGGGAGCTGTTTTTT
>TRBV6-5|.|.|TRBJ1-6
CASSRTINSPLHF
TGTGCCAGCAGCAGGACCATTAATTCACCCCTCCACTTT
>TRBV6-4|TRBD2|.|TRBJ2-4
CASSDPLGTSGSLLIAKNIQYF
TGTGCCAGCAGTGACCCCTTAGGGACTAGCGGGTCCCTCCTTATAGCCAAAAACATTCAGTACTTC
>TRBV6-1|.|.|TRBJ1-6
CASMRRTDNNSPLHF
TGTGCCAGCATGAGAAGGACAGATAATAATTCACCCCTCCACTTT
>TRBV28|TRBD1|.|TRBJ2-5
CASSTGQGEETQYF
TGTGCCAGCAGTACAGGACAGGGGGAGGAGACCCAGTACTTC
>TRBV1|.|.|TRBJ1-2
CTSSQEINYGYTF
TGCACCAGCAGCCAAGAGATTAACTATGGCTACACCTTC
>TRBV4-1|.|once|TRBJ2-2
CASSLERIGELFF
TGCGCCAGCAGCCTAGAACGCATCGGGGAGCTGTTTTTT
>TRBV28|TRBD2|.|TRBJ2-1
CASTSSGRSKYNEQFF
TGTGCCAGCACCTCCAGCGGGAGGTCTAAGTACAATGAGCAGTTCTTC
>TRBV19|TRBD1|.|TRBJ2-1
CASTPKDRVNEQFF
TGTGCCAGTACCCCTAAGGACAGGGTCAATGAGCAGTTCTTC
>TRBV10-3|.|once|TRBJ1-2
CAINGHENINYGYTF
TGTGCCATCAACGGACACGAAAATATAAACTATGGCTACACCTTC
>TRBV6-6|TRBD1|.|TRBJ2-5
CASSIDRVYQETQYF
TGTGCCAGCAGTATTGACAGGGTATACCAAGAGACCCAGTACTTC
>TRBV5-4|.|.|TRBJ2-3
CASSKRAEHTDTQYF
TGTGCCAGCAGTAAGCGAGCGGAGCACACAGATACGCAGTATTTT
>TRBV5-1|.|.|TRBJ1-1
CASSLAGGINTEAFF
TGCGCCAGCAGCTTGGCCGGTGGGATCAACACTGAAGCTTTCTTT
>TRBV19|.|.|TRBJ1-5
CASSIGRVEQPQHF
TGTGCCAGTAGTATAGGGCGGGTAGAGCAGCCCCAGCATTTT
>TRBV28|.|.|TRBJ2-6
CASSLTRSSGANVLTF
TGTGCCAGCAGTTTGACCCGTTCCTCTGGGGCCAACGTCCTGACTTTC
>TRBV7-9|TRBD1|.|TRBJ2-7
CASSLLGQGASDFFYEQYF
TGTGCCAGCAGCTTATTAGGACAGGGGGCGTCCGATTTTTTCTACGAGCAGTACTTC
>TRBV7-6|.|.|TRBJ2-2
CASSSRGTGELFF
TGTGCCAGCAGCTCGCGGGGCACCGGGGAGCTGTTTTTT
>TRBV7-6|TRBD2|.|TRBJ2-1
CASSLEWSGSIYEQFF
TGTGCCAGCAGCTTAGAATGGAGCGGGAGTATCTATGAGCAGTTCTTC
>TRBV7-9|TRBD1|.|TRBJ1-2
CASRPQGALWNGYTF
TGTGCCAGCAGACCACAGGGGGCGTTGTGGAATGGCTACACCTTC
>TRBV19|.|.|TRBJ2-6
CASSIVGRVISGANVLTF
TGTGCCAGTAGTATAGTGGGCCGTGTGATCTCTGGGGCCAACGTCCTGACTTTC
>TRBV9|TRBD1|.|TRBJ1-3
CASSVEQGHSGNTIYF
TGTGCCAGCAGCGTAGAACAGGGGCACTCTGGAAACACCATATATTTT
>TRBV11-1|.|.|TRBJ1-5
CASSKDSNQPQHF
TGTGCCAGCAGCAAAGATAGCAATCAGCCCCAGCATTTT
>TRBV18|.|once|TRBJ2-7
CASSPTGTYEQYF
TGTGCCAGCTCACCTACAGGGACCTACGAGCAGTACTTC
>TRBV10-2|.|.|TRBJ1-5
CASSGQINQPQHF
TGCGCCAGCAGTGGGCAGATCAATCAGCCCCAGCATTTT
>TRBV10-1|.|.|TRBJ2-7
CASSESYLYEQYF
TGCGCCAGCAGTGAGTCGTATTTGTACGAGCAGTACTTC
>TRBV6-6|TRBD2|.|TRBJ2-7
CASTRQRELGEQYF
TGTGCCAGCACCCGACAGCGGGAGCTTGGTGAGCAGTACTTC
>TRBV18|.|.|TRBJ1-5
CASSPFRQSNQPQHF
TGTGCCAGCTCACCTTTCCGACAGTCCAATCAGCCCCAGCATTTT
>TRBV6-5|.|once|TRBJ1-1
CASIFTEAFF
TGTGCCAGCATTTTTACTGAAGCTTTCTTT
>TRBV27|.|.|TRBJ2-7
CASWRDGLYEQYF
TGTGCCAGCTGGAGAGACGGCCTCTACGAGCAGTACTTC
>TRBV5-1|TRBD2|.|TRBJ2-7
CASSHPTSGNSYEQYF
TGCGCCAGCAGCCACCCGACTAGCGGGAACTCCTACGAGCAGTACTTC
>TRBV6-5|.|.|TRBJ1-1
CASSRGDEAFF
TGTGCCAGCAGCCGAGGCGATGAAGCTTTCTTT
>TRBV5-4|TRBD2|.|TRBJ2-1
CASSLAGGGNEQFF
TGTGCCAGCAGCTTAGCGGGAGGAGGGAATGAGCAGTTCTTC
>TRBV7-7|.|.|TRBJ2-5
CASSLGFVGQETQYF
TGTGCCAGCAGCTTAGGCTTTGTAGGGCAAGAGACCCAGTACTTC
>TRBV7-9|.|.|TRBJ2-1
CASSLGYPAPLYNEQFF
TGTGCCAGCAGCTTAGGTTATCCGGCCCCACTCTACAATGAGCAGTTCTTC
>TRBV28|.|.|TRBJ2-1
CASSPGGPGLNEQFF
TGTGCCAGCAGCCCCGGCGGCCCGGGATTGAATGAGCAGTTCTTC
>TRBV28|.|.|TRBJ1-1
CASREIVTYPKAFF
TGTGCCAGCAGGGAAATCGTTACATACCCCAAAGCTTTCTTT
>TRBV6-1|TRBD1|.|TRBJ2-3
CASKLRGRGSDTQYF
TGTGCCAGCAAGCTCCGGGGCAGGGGGTCAGATACGCAGTATTTT
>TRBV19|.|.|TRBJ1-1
CASRAGLWTEAFF
TGTGCCAGTAGGGCGGGACTCTGGACTGAAGCTTTCTTT
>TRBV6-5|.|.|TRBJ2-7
CASGFSSYEQYF
TGTGCCAGCGGTTTTTCCTCCTACGAGCAGTACTTC
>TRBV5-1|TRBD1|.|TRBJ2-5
CASSQTGPETQYF
TGCGCCAGCAGCCAGACAGGGCCAGAGACCCAGTACTTC
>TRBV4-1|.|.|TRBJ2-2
CATRTTQNTGELFF
TGCGCCACCAGGACTACCCAGAACACCGGGGAGCTGTTTTTT
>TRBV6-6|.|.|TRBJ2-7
CASRRGLLGYYEQYF
TGTGCCAGCAGGCGAGGACTGCTCGGGTACTACGAGCAGTACTTC
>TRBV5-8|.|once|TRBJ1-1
CASRYFGVVEAFF
TGTGCCAGCAGATATTTCGGGGTGGTTGAAGCTTTCTTT
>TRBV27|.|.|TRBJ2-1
CASSLDPYGRNEQFF
TGTGCCAGCAGCTTGGACCCATATGGTAGGAATGAGCAGTTCTTC
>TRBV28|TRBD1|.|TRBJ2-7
CASSFLGQNEDHEQYF
TGTGCCAGCAGTTTTTTGGGACAGAACGAAGACCACGAGCAGTACTTC
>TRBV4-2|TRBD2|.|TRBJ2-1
CASSPVPGLAGGRYNEQFF
TGTGCCAGCAGCCCCGTCCCGGGACTAGCGGGAGGAAGGTACAATGAGCAGTTCTTC
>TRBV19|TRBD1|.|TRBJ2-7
CASSPKTGAVYEQYF
TGTGCCAGTAGTCCCAAGACAGGGGCGGTGTACGAGCAGTACTTC
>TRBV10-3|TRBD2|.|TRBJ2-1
CAISDSLAGGNEQFF
TGTGCCATCAGTGACAGTCTAGCGGGAGGCAATGAGCAGTTCTTC
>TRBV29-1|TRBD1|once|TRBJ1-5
CSVGQETASNQPQHF
TGCAGCGTGGGACAGGAAACAGCCAGCAATCAGCCCCAGCATTTT
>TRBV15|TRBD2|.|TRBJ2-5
CATSAGTSGRVETQYF
TGTGCCACCAGCGCCGGGACTAGCGGGAGGGTAGAGACCCAGTACTTC